This TCR beta chain came from a study of T cell responses to AZD1222 COVID-19 vaccine. The study, taken as a whole, reports: The repertoires were collected only after the peak T cell response.

About this clone: The antigen remains undetermined.

The table came from immunoSEQ multiplex PCR; TCRdb's copy has only in-frame clones and leaves some out. The sample has over 30,000 clones; about 90% are singletons. The CDR3 runs to 16 residues. V was trimmed by 2 bases and J by 4 bases, leaving 15 bases between them. Germline lookup yields CDR1 MNHEY and CDR2 SVGEGT. The source material was peripheral blood, sampled 28 days after the second dose of the MenACWY control vaccine. This TCR was recovered from an adult who received the MenACWY meningococcal vaccine as a control. The chain joins TRBV6-2 or TRBV6-3 to TRBJ2-4; D is tentatively TRBD1 or TRBD2 (6 bases each). The CDR3 DNA follows: TGTGCCAGCAGTTACGGGGGGCGCAGTTCAAAAAACATTCAGTACTTC. As protein: CASSYGGRSSKNIQYF.